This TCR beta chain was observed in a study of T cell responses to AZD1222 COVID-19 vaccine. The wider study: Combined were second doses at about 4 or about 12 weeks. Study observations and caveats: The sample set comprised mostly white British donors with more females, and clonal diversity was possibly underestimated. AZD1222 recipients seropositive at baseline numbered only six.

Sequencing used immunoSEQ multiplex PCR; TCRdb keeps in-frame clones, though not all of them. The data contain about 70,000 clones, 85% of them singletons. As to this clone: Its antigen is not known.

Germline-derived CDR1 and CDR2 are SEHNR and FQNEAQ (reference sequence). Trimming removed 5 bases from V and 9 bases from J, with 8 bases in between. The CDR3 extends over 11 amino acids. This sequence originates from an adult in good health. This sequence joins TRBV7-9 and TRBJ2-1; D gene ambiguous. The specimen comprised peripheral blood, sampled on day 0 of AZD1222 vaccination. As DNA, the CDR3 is TGTGCCAGCAGCCCTAATCGTGAGCAGTTCTTC. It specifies CASSPNREQFF. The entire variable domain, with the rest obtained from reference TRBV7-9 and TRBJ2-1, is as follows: DTGVSQNPRHKITKRGQNVTFRCDPISEHNRLYWYRQTLGQGPEFLTYFQNEAQLEKSRLLSDRFSAERPKGSFSTLEIQRTEQGDSAMYLCASSPNREQFFGPGTRLTVL.